The 14 T cell receptor beta chains below were found in one sample sequenced in a study of blood T cell repertoires in COVID-19. This table comes from immunoSEQ multiplex PCR, and its TCRdb copy is limited to in-frame clones, with some not included. The table lists hundreds of thousands of clones, 90% of them singletons. The specimen was PBMCs or T cells enriched from blood (not recorded which). These receptors all stem from a man aged 60 to 69 who had recovered from COVID-19.

The chain links TRBV9 to TRBJ2-2; 10 nucleotides agree with TRBD2. The J segment lost 4 bases and the V segment lost 0 bases, leaving 3 bases of the junction unmatched. Germline lookup yields CDR1 SGDLS and CDR2 YYNGEE. This CDR3 has 16 amino acids. Here the CDR3 DNA reads TGTGCCAGCAGCGTAGTTTCTAGCGGGAGCACCGGGGAGCTGTTTTTT. Translation: CASSVVSSGSTGELFF.

V and J are TRBV19 and TRBJ2-7, with 11 positions matching TRBD1. The CDR3 consists of 14 residues. Germline CDR1 is LNHDA and CDR2 is SQIVND (reference sequence). V shed 3 bases and J 5 bases; nucleotides not matched to a gene: 3. The CDR3 DNA follows: TGTGCCAGTAGTATGGGGACAGGGGGTAACGAGCAGTACTTC. Its protein product is CASSMGTGGNEQYF. Looking up the rest from reference TRBV19 and TRBJ2-7 gives the full variable domain: DGGITQSPKYLFRKEGQNVTLSCEQNLNHDAMYWYRQDPGQGLRLIYYSQIVNDFQKGDIAEGYSVSREKKESFPLTVTSAQKNPTAFYLCASSMGTGGNEQYFGPGTRLTVT.

The V gene is TRBV7-2, the J gene TRBJ2-1; 7 positions match TRBD2. Germline-derived CDR1 and CDR2 are SGHTA and FQGNSA. J was trimmed by 6 bases and V by 1 base; bases with no gene match: 6. The CDR3 loop spans 15 amino acids. DNA of the CDR3: TGTGCCAGCAGCTTAGTGGCGGGAGTGGTCAATGAGCAGTTCTTC. It translates to CASSLVAGVVNEQFF.

CDR3 DNA sequence: TGTGCCAGTAGTAGCGGGGGGGCGACTGTTGAGACCCAGTACTTC. Residues: CASSSGGATVETQYF. The rearrangement uses TRBV19 and TRBJ2-5; 9 positions agree with TRBD2. J gave up 5 bases and V 4 bases, and 8 bases lay outside the gene matches. In germline, CDR1 is LNHDA, CDR2 SQIVND (reference sequence). CDR3 length equals 15 residues.

The V gene is TRBV11-3, the J gene TRBJ2-4; maybe TRBD1 (6 bases). Deletions cut 2 bases from V and 6 bases from J, with 17 bases between. CDR1 is SGHNT and CDR2 is YENEEA in the germline V gene. This CDR3 has 16 amino acids. This CDR3 is CASSLRGQDRINIQYF. The CDR3 coding sequence is TGTGCCAGCAGCTTAAGGGGCCAGGACAGAATAAACATTCAGTACTTC.

The rearrangement links TRBV19 to TRBJ2-7; D gene ambiguous. Looked up from germline, CDR1 is LNHDA and CDR2 is SQIVND (reference sequence). V lost 0 bases to trimming and J lost 4 bases, with 7 bases between them. The CDR3 loop spans 13 amino acids. This CDR3 reads CASSIDHGYEQYF. The CDR3 DNA follows: TGTGCCAGTAGTATAGATCACGGGTACGAGCAGTACTTC. Filled out from reference TRBV19 and TRBJ2-7, the complete variable domain reads DGGITQSPKYLFRKEGQNVTLSCEQNLNHDAMYWYRQDPGQGLRLIYYSQIVNDFQKGDIAEGYSVSREKKESFPLTVTSAQKNPTAFYLCASSIDHGYEQYFGPGTRLTVT.

The chain links TRBV4-1 to TRBJ2-6, with 14 bases matching TRBD2. With V trimmed by 6 bases and J by 0 bases, 10 bases remained unmatched. Germline-derived CDR1 and CDR2 are MGHRA and YSYEKL. The CDR3 contains 20 residues. The DNA of the CDR3 is TGCGCCAGCAGAAGGGGAGGACTAGCGGGAGGCCCCTCTGGGGCCAACGTCCTGACTTTC. This codes for CASRRGGLAGGPSGANVLTF.

The chain's CDR3 is CASSPRGRGADNEQFF. The CDR3 DNA reads as TGTGCCAGCAGCCCAAGGGGGCGGGGGGCTGACAATGAGCAGTTCTTC. The chain joins TRBV4-2 to TRBJ2-1, with D perhaps matching TRBD2 (8 bases). V gave up 4 bases and J gave up 5 bases, with 18 bases separating them. There are 16 residues in the CDR3. Per the germline V gene, CDR1 is LGHNA and CDR2 is YNFKEQ.

The chain employs TRBV7-2 and TRBJ1-2, with 10 bases aligning to TRBD1. Trimming took 5 bases from V and 4 from J; bases not matched to a gene: 7. Per germline, CDR1 SGHTA and CDR2 FQGNSA. This CDR3 is built from 15 residues. CDR3 sequence: CASSHSTGGFYGYTF. The CDR3 nucleotides are TGTGCCAGCAGCCATTCGACAGGGGGCTTCTATGGCTACACCTTC.

The rearrangement links TRBV19 to TRBJ1-1; 7 bases align to TRBD1. Per germline, CDR1 LNHDA and CDR2 SQIVND (reference sequence). This CDR3 is built from 11 residues. With V trimmed by 9 bases and J by 6 bases, 4 bases remained unmatched. CDR3 nucleotide sequence: TGTGCCAGCCGACAGGGCGCTGAAGCTTTCTTT. This encodes CASRQGAEAFF.

The chain combines TRBV10-1 with TRBJ2-4, with 8 bases matching TRBD1. Trimming cost V 3 bases and J 9 bases; bases outside gene matches: 7. This CDR3 contains 14 residues. CDR1 WNHNN and CDR2 SYGVQD come from the germline V gene (reference sequence). CDR3 nucleotide sequence: TGCGCCAGCAGTGATGGGACAGGCTATGGCATTCAGTACTTC. It codes for CASSDGTGYGIQYF.

The rearrangement uses TRBV27 and TRBJ1-2; D possibly corresponds to TRBD1 (6 bases). The CDR3 extends over 15 amino acids. V was pared by 8 bases and J by 4 bases, with 20 bases between. Germline CDR1 reads MNHEY; CDR2 reads SMNVEV (reference sequence). CDR3 region: CASSLFYREAYGYTF. As DNA, the CDR3 is TGTGCCAGCTCACTTTTTTACAGGGAAGCCTATGGCTACACCTTC.

CDR3 in DNA: TGTGCCAGCAGCTTGCGGGGCAGGGTGGGAACTGAAGCTTTCTTT. Its protein is CASSLRGRVGTEAFF. V and J are TRBV7-2 and TRBJ1-1; D perhaps matches TRBD1 (5 bases). CDR1 is SGHTA, CDR2 FQGNSA, per germline. The V and J ends lost 3 bases and 5 bases respectively, with 16 bases between them. The CDR3 covers 15 residues.

The chain has TRBV7-8 and TRBJ2-1, with a possible D match to TRBD1 (6 bases). The CDR3 has 16 amino acids. Per germline, CDR1 SGHVS and CDR2 FQNEAQ. V lost 0 bases and J lost 9, with 18 bases in between. The CDR3 is CASSLAGRGRGGEQFF. The CDR3 nucleotides read TGTGCCAGCAGCTTAGCGGGCAGGGGCAGAGGTGGTGAGCAGTTCTTC.